Below, 32 T cell receptor beta chains from the same sample are listed, as sequenced in a study of OX40 agonist ivuxolimab in advanced cancers. The assay was immunoSEQ multiplex PCR, and TCRdb's table has in-frame clones only and misses some. The repertoire holds some 83,000 clones, with more than 70% as singletons. Sample: CD4+ or CD8+ T cells sorted from blood, taken in a trial of the OX40 agonist ivuxolimab. The receptors here all came from an adult with an advanced solid tumor such as melanoma, head and neck, liver or kidney cancer.

The chain uses TRBV30 and TRBJ2-7; no clear D. Germline V gene data show CDR1 as GTSNPN and CDR2 as SVGIG (reference sequence). The CDR3 extends over 13 amino acids. V was shortened by 0 bases and J by 3 bases, with 9 bases between the two germline ends. The CDR3 is CAWSVLGYYEQYF. CDR3 DNA: TGTGCCTGGAGTGTACTTGGCTACTACGAGCAGTACTTC.

The chain couples TRBV19 to TRBJ2-1; TRBD2 aligns across 11 bases. CDR3 length: 15 amino acids. Germline lookup yields CDR1 LNHDA and CDR2 SQIVND (reference sequence). V gave up 6 bases and J gave up 6 bases; unmatched junction bases: 7. CDR3 bases: TGTGCCAGTAGAATTAGCGGGGGGGCGGGCAATGAGCAGTTCTTC. Translating it yields CASRISGGAGNEQFF.

The rearrangement links TRBV4-3 to TRBJ2-1, with 7 bases matching TRBD2. The CDR3 has 17 amino acids. Germline V gene sequence: CDR1 LGHNA, CDR2 YSLEER. Trimming took 0 bases from V and 9 from J; bases not matched to a gene: 14. The CDR3 DNA follows: TGCGCCAGCAGCCAAGATCTACCAGCGGGGACTTTCGGTGAGCAGTTCTTC. It yields the protein CASSQDLPAGTFGEQFF.

The rearrangement uses TRBV19 and TRBJ1-2; D gene unclear. This CDR3 region has 14 residues. Trimming took off 5 bases at V and 4 bases at J, with 14 bases between the two ends. The germline V gene encodes CDR1 LNHDA and CDR2 SQIVND (reference sequence). The CDR3 spells CASSPRSRSYGYTF. CDR3 in DNA: TGTGCCAGTAGTCCGCGGTCCAGATCCTATGGCTACACCTTC.

This clone was picked up a small number of times. The chain is built from TRBV27 and TRBJ1-6; 10 bases align to TRBD1. The CDR3 extends over 14 amino acids. CDR1 is MNHEY and CDR2 is SMNVEV in the germline V gene (reference sequence). The V and J ends lost 4 bases and 11 bases, in that order; junction bases with no gene match: 5. The CDR3 DNA reads TGTGCCAGCAGTTCCGGGACAGGGGTGGCACCCCTCCACTTT. It encodes CASSSGTGVAPLHF.

This chain links TRBV6-6 with TRBJ1-5; the match to TRBD1 covers 7 bases. Germline V lookup: CDR1 MNHNY, CDR2 SVGAGI (reference sequence). This CDR3 contains 15 residues. The J segment lost 4 bases and the V segment lost 6 bases, leaving 9 bases of the junction unmatched. The CDR3 bases are TGTGCCAGCAGCCTCAACAGGGGAGGGAATCAGCCCCAGCATTTT. Protein: CASSLNRGGNQPQHF.

The chain recombines TRBV5-1 with TRBJ2-1; 9 bases fit TRBD1. Germline assignment: CDR1 SGHRS and CDR2 YFSETQ. The CDR3 runs 14 residues. The ends lost 7 bases at V and 8 bases at J; junction bases unmatched: 10. The CDR3 spells CASRRDRVIDEQFF. CDR3 DNA: TGCGCCAGCCGCCGGGACAGGGTAATCGATGAGCAGTTCTTC.

Note on this clone: Other DNA sequences in this specimen translate into the identical CDR3. This chain links TRBV30 with TRBJ2-1; possibly TRBD2 for D (7 bases). The length of the CDR3 is 15 residues. Trimming removed 2 bases at V and 6 bases at J, with 17 bases between. From germline, CDR1 is GTSNPN and CDR2 SVGIG (reference sequence). The CDR3 here is CAWSLGGGGGNEQFF. The CDR3, as DNA: TGTGCCTGGAGTTTAGGGGGAGGGGGGGGCAATGAGCAGTTCTTC.

This clone was recorded once. The chain is built from TRBV29-1 and TRBJ1-2; D might be TRBD1 (5 bases). The CDR3 loop spans 13 amino acids. CDR1 is SQVTM, CDR2 ANQGSEA, per germline. Trimming left V 1 base short and J 4 bases short, with 10 bases between. CDR3 residues: CSVEGGIGYGYTF. CDR3 sequence (DNA): TGCAGCGTTGAAGGGGGGATAGGCTATGGCTACACCTTC.

V is TRBV11-1 and J is TRBJ1-2; tentative D call: TRBD1 (5 bases). In germline, CDR1 is SGHAT, CDR2 FQDESV (reference sequence). With 4 bases removed from V and 3 bases from J, the gap between germline ends came to 21 bases. This CDR3 has 17 amino acids. CDR3 bases: TGTGCCAGCAGCTCACTCCCCTGGGCGGGGGAGGACTATGGCTACACCTTC. Translating it yields CASSSLPWAGEDYGYTF.

About this clone itself: At the DNA level, this CDR3 is encoded by other sequences in the same sample as well. This rearrangement joins TRBV7-9 to TRBJ1-2; 7 bases fit TRBD1. The V segment lost 6 bases and the J segment 6 bases; nucleotides outside the gene matches: 4. CDR1 is SEHNR, CDR2 FQNEAQ, per germline (reference sequence). This CDR3 region has 12 residues. The CDR3 bases are TGTGCCAGCAGTTATGGGACAGATGGCTACACCTTC. Translation gives CASSYGTDGYTF.

The chain combines TRBV14 with TRBJ2-4; maybe TRBD2 (6 bases). Trimming left V 0 bases short and J 0 bases short, with 18 bases between. The CDR3 loop spans 19 amino acids. Germline-derived CDR1 and CDR2 are SGHDN and FVKESK. This chain's CDR3 is CASSQDWGVKAIAKNIQYF. The DNA for the CDR3 is TGTGCCAGCAGCCAAGATTGGGGGGTAAAGGCCATAGCCAAAAACATTCAGTACTTC.

This chain uses TRBV6-5 with TRBJ2-7, with a possible D match to TRBD2 (6 bases). CDR3 length: 15 residues. Trimming cost V 2 bases and J 3 bases, with 14 bases left between them. Germline V gene data show CDR1 as MNHEY and CDR2 as SVGAGI. For the CDR3, the DNA is TGTGCCAGCAGTTACCGCCCCGGGGGTCACTACGAGCAGTACTTC. It specifies CASSYRPGGHYEQYF.

The chain has TRBV6-5 and TRBJ2-7, with 9 bases that match TRBD1. The CDR3 totals 13 residues. Per germline, CDR1 MNHEY and CDR2 SVGAGI. After removal of 5 bases from V and 3 bases from J, the junction contained 2 bases not matched to a gene. The CDR3 sequence is CASSRDRDYEQYF. In DNA form, the CDR3 reads TGTGCCAGCAGTCGGGACAGGGACTACGAGCAGTACTTC.

This clone was observed a few times. This rearrangement joins TRBV7-2 to TRBJ2-2; 8 bases agree with TRBD1. The CDR3 length is 16 residues. The V gene's germline CDR1 is SGHTA and CDR2 FQGNSA. V lost 3 bases and J lost 13; bases outside the gene matches: 16. For the CDR3, the DNA is TGTGCCAGCAGCTTGCATGGGGCAGGGGGCATTAAGGGGCTGTTTTTT. Its protein product is CASSLHGAGGIKGLFF.

This clone was observed a handful of times. The chain links TRBV20-1 to TRBJ2-1; D gene unclear. This CDR3 has 11 amino acids. In germline, CDR1 is DFQATT, CDR2 SNEGSKA (reference sequence). V shed 0 bases and J shed 4 bases, with 1 base lying between them. CDR3 loop: CSAREYNEQFF. The CDR3 DNA follows: TGCAGTGCTAGAGAATACAATGAGCAGTTCTTC.

The sample holds one count of this clone. The chain joins TRBV27 to TRBJ1-6; D is perhaps TRBD1 (5 bases). CDR1 and CDR2 from the germline V gene are MNHEY and SMNVEV (reference sequence). The CDR3 contains 15 residues. Trimming cost V 5 bases and J 13 bases, with 21 bases left between them. CDR3 sequence: CASSVNFWDLRPLHF. The DNA for the CDR3 is TGTGCCAGCAGTGTCAACTTTTGGGACCTTCGTCCCCTCCACTTT.

This chain uses TRBV5-6 with TRBJ2-7, with 9 bases fitting TRBD2. Germline values: CDR1 SGHDT, CDR2 YYEEEE. Germline trimming cut 4 bases from V and 3 bases from J; bases unmatched to any gene: 11. The CDR3 loop spans 16 amino acids. CDR3 sequence: CASSLERYSGSYEQYF. DNA of the CDR3: TGTGCCAGCAGCCTGGAGAGGTATAGCGGGAGCTACGAGCAGTACTTC.

CDR3 nucleotides: TGTGCTAGTGGACCCGAGGGGTCTACGCAGTATTTT. It translates to CASGPEGSTQYF. The rearrangement joins TRBV12-5 to TRBJ2-3; D assignment may be TRBD1 or TRBD2 (5 bases each). Trimming took 6 bases from V and 8 from J, leaving 12 bases between them. The CDR3 is made up of 12 amino acids. Germline V gene sequence: CDR1 LGHNT, CDR2 FRNRAP.

V usage is TRBV14 and J usage is TRBJ1-2; D remains unclear. The CDR3 loop spans 15 amino acids. Germline V gene sequence: CDR1 SGHDN, CDR2 FVKESK. Trimming removed 4 bases from V and 1 base from J, with 13 bases in between. The CDR3 nucleotides read TGTGCCAGCAGCCCAAATATCGGCTTTAACTATGGCTACACCTTC. Protein product: CASSPNIGFNYGYTF.

V is TRBV11-1 and J is TRBJ1-1; D call uncertain. Trimming took 4 bases from V and 1 from J, leaving 4 bases between them. The CDR3 consists of 12 residues. Germline loops: CDR1 SGHAT, CDR2 FQDESV (reference sequence). The CDR3 DNA sequence: TGTGCCAGCAGCTGGTCGAACACTGAAGCTTTCTTT. Translating it yields CASSWSNTEAFF.

This clone was detected only a few times. The chain joins TRBV12-5 to TRBJ1-5; 7 bases agree with TRBD1. Per germline, CDR1 LGHNT and CDR2 FRNRAP. CDR3 length: 14 residues. V was clipped by 4 bases and J by 3 bases; unmatched bases: 3. CDR3: CASGSGQLNQPQHF. The CDR3 region has the DNA TGTGCTAGTGGTTCGGGACAGCTCAATCAGCCCCAGCATTTT.

The rearrangement uses TRBV7-2 and TRBJ1-1, with D maybe TRBD1 (5 bases). The CDR3 is made up of 12 amino acids. Germline V gene sequence: CDR1 SGHTA, CDR2 FQGNSA. Deletions cut 1 base from V and 11 bases from J, with 11 bases between. CDR3 loop: CASSLVGRGAFF. The CDR3, as DNA: TGTGCCAGCAGCTTAGTAGGACGGGGGGCTTTCTTT. Full variable domain (rest looked up from reference TRBV7-2 and TRBJ1-1): GAGVSQSPSNKVTEKGKDVELRCDPISGHTALYWYRQSLGQGLEFLIYFQGNSAPDKSGLPSDRFSAERTGGSVSTLTIQRTQQEDSAVYLCASSLVGRGAFFGQGTRLTVV.

V is TRBV6-1 and J is TRBJ2-3; D assignment may be TRBD1 or TRBD2 (7 bases each). The CDR3 spans 15 residues. Germline V gene data show CDR1 as MNHNS and CDR2 as SASEGT. Trimming pared 3 bases from V and 2 bases from J, leaving 12 bases between. CDR3 sequence (DNA): TGTGCCAGCAGTGACAGGGGGGGCCCCACAGATACGCAGTATTTT. Translation gives CASSDRGGPTDTQYF.

V is TRBV19 and J is TRBJ2-1; D is perhaps TRBD2 (6 bases). CDR3 length: 15 amino acids. With 5 bases removed from V and 5 bases from J, the gap between germline ends came to 16 bases. Germline-derived CDR1 and CDR2 are LNHDA and SQIVND (reference sequence). This CDR3 reads CASSPSIGSDNEQFF. For the CDR3, the DNA is TGTGCCAGTAGTCCATCCATCGGGAGCGACAATGAGCAGTTCTTC.

The chain couples TRBV12-5 to TRBJ1-2; the match to TRBD1 covers 10 bases. V lost 0 bases, J lost 5 bases, and 9 bases stayed unmatched. Germline V gene data show CDR1 as LGHNT and CDR2 as FRNRAP. CDR3 size: 17 residues. CDR3 DNA sequence: TGTGCTAGTGGTTTGGTACTCAGGACAGGGGGGAAGTATGGCTACACCTTC. Amino acids: CASGLVLRTGGKYGYTF.

The J gene is TRBJ2-7, the V gene TRBV5-8, with no clear D. The CDR3 is made up of 15 amino acids. Germline values: CDR1 SGHTS, CDR2 YDEGEE. V lost 7 bases to trimming and J lost 0 bases, with 17 bases between them. The CDR3: CASSRSFSSSYEQYF. The CDR3 bases are TGTGCCAGCTCGAGAAGCTTTTCGAGCTCCTACGAGCAGTACTTC.

The chain has TRBV29-1 and TRBJ2-1; no definite D call. V lost 6 bases and J 1 base, leaving 10 bases between the germline ends. CDR1 and CDR2 from the germline V gene are SQVTM and ANQGSEA. This CDR3 has 13 residues. CDR3 nucleotides: TGCAGCGTCCAGGTGGGGTCCTACAATGAGCAGTTCTTC. Translating it yields CSVQVGSYNEQFF.

This sequence joins TRBV7-5 and TRBJ1-2; the listed D gene, TRBD1, was not tested against the DNA. TRBV7-5 has pseudogene status. The CDR3 is 16 residues long. CDR3 DNA: TGTGCCAGAAGACCCAGAACAGGGGGCGCCGTCCATGGCTACACCTTC. Its protein is CARRPRTGGAVHGYTF.

The V gene is TRBV5-5, the J gene TRBJ1-5, with 7 positions matching TRBD1. Per germline, CDR1 SGHKS and CDR2 YYEKEE (reference sequence). This CDR3 comprises 15 residues. The junction had 5 bases not matched to a gene; V was cut back by 4 bases and J by 1 base. Written as DNA, the CDR3 is TGTGCCAGCAGCCCCGACAGGGTGAGCAATCAGCCCCAGCATTTT. Translation: CASSPDRVSNQPQHF.

The chain joins TRBV14 to TRBJ2-3; possibly TRBD1 or TRBD2 for D (5 bases each). V shed 4 bases and J shed 0 bases, with 8 bases lying between them. The CDR3 totals 14 residues. The germline V gene encodes CDR1 SGHDN and CDR2 FVKESK. The CDR3 protein is CASSRGRSTDTQYF. CDR3 sequence (DNA): TGTGCCAGCAGCCGGGGACGGAGCACAGATACGCAGTATTTT. Looking up the rest from reference TRBV14 and TRBJ2-3 gives the full variable domain: EAGVTQFPSHSVIEKGQTVTLRCDPISGHDNLYWYRRVMGKEIKFLLHFVKESKQDESGMPNNRFLAERTGGTYSTLKVQPAELEDSGVYFCASSRGRSTDTQYFGPGTRLTVL.

This clone has a single count. This chain uses TRBV5-1 with TRBJ1-2; tentative D call: TRBD1 (6 bases). Trimming took 4 bases from V and 6 from J, leaving 19 bases between them. Germline CDR1 reads SGHRS; CDR2 reads YFSETQ. This CDR3 region has 15 residues. CDR3 DNA sequence: TGCGCCAGCAGCCTCCGACAGGTTGTGTCGGATGGCTACACCTTC. This encodes CASSLRQVVSDGYTF.